These 21 T cell receptor beta chains were sequenced from one sample in a study of blood T cell repertoires in COVID-19. The table came from immunoSEQ multiplex PCR; TCRdb's copy has only in-frame clones and leaves some out. The sample holds around 310,000 clones, about nine tenths seen once. Sequencing was done on a sample of PBMCs or T cells enriched from blood (not recorded which). The receptors derive from a woman in her thirties or forties who had recovered from COVID-19.

The CDR3 sequence: CASSSYSTHRNGAFF. Written as DNA, the CDR3 is TGTGCCAGCAGCTCCTATTCGACACACCGTAACGGAGCTTTCTTT. The rearrangement links TRBV7-9 to TRBJ1-1; no clear D gene. V was pared by 4 bases and J by 10 bases, with 22 bases between. Germline values: CDR1 SEHNR, CDR2 FQNEAQ (reference sequence). This CDR3 region has 15 residues.

V is TRBV2 and J is TRBJ2-1; 8 bases line up with TRBD2. Losses at the gene ends were 4 bases for V and 2 bases for J; bases not matched to a gene: 1. From germline, CDR1 is SNHLY and CDR2 FYNNEI. CDR3 length equals 14 residues. The CDR3 DNA reads TGTGCCAGCAGTGTCGGGGGGGCCTACAATGAGCAGTTCTTC. Translating gives CASSVGGAYNEQFF.

The chain combines TRBV5-5 with TRBJ2-3; tentatively, D is TRBD1 (6 bases). V shed 10 bases and J shed 3 bases, with 18 bases lying between them. Germline V CDR1 and CDR2: SGHKS, YYEKEE (reference sequence). This CDR3 is 14 amino acids long. This CDR3 reads CAGQTGGSTDTQYF. CDR3 nucleotide sequence: TGTGCCGGTCAGACAGGTGGGAGTACAGATACGCAGTATTTT. The variable domain in full, completed from reference TRBV5-5 and TRBJ2-3, reads DAGVTQSPTHLIKTRGQQVTLRCSPISGHKSVSWYQQVLGQGPQFIFQYYEKEERGRGNFPDRFSARQFPNYSSELNVNALLLGDSALYLCAGQTGGSTDTQYFGPGTRLTVL.

The V and J genes are TRBV27 and TRBJ2-6; D is possibly TRBD1 (6 bases). The CDR3 covers 16 residues. CDR1 is MNHEY, CDR2 SMNVEV, per germline (reference sequence). V was pared by 5 bases and J by 0 bases, with 11 bases between. The CDR3 DNA reads TGTGCCAGCAGTGGGGGCACCTTCTCTGGGGCCAACGTCCTGACTTTC. It codes for CASSGGTFSGANVLTF. Supplemented by reference TRBV27 and TRBJ2-6, the full variable domain reads EAQVTQNPRYLITVTGKKLTVTCSQNMNHEYMSWYRQDPGLGLRQIYYSMNVEVTDKGDVPEGYKVSRKEKRNFPLILESPSPNQTSLYFCASSGGTFSGANVLTFGAGSRLTVL.

This chain connects TRBV28 to TRBJ2-3; 8 bases agree with TRBD1. Germline V gene lookup returns CDR1 MDHEN and CDR2 SYDVKM. The junction had 12 bases not matched to a gene; V was cut back by 4 bases and J by 0 bases. The CDR3 has 18 residues. As DNA, the CDR3 is TGTGCCAGCAGTTCTCGTCTTACTCAGGGGGCTAGCACAGATACGCAGTATTTT. Translation gives CASSSRLTQGASTDTQYF. The variable domain in full, with the rest retrieved from reference TRBV28 and TRBJ2-3, is DVKVTQSSRYLVKRTGEKVFLECVQDMDHENMFWYRQDPGLGLRLIYFSYDVKMKEKGDIPEGYSVSREKKERFSLILESASTNQTSMYLCASSSRLTQGASTDTQYFGPGTRLTVL.

The rearrangement uses TRBV28 and TRBJ1-1; D unresolved. With 6 bases removed from V and 2 bases from J, the gap between germline ends came to 13 bases. The CDR3 runs 14 residues. The germline V gene has CDR1 MDHEN and CDR2 SYDVKM. The CDR3 DNA follows: TGTGCCAGCAGCGCACCTGGACTCAACACTGAAGCTTTCTTT. Translation: CASSAPGLNTEAFF. Looking up the rest from reference TRBV28 and TRBJ1-1 gives the full variable domain: DVKVTQSSRYLVKRTGEKVFLECVQDMDHENMFWYRQDPGLGLRLIYFSYDVKMKEKGDIPEGYSVSREKKERFSLILESASTNQTSMYLCASSAPGLNTEAFFGQGTRLTVV.

CDR3 sequence reads: CASSQALWEITPDSPDTQYF. The CDR3 DNA is TGCGCCAGCAGCCAAGCCCTCTGGGAGATTACACCAGATTCCCCAGATACGCAGTATTTT. The rearrangement joins TRBV4-3 to TRBJ2-3, with a weak D call TRBD2 (5 bases). Germline V gives CDR1 LGHNA, CDR2 YSLEER. Trimming stripped 1 base from V and 4 bases from J, with 27 bases between. This CDR3 contains 20 residues.

In this sample, this clone turned up once. The V gene is TRBV14, the J gene TRBJ2-5; D may be TRBD2 (5 bases). The V gene lost 0 bases and the J gene lost 5 bases, with 16 bases spanning the gap. The germline V gene encodes CDR1 SGHDN and CDR2 FVKESK. This CDR3 is built from 16 residues. The CDR3 is CASSQEGLRLGETQYF. Here the CDR3 DNA reads TGTGCCAGCAGCCAAGAAGGACTTCGTTTGGGGGAGACCCAGTACTTC.

This clone was counted only a few times. This sequence joins TRBV7-8 and TRBJ2-7; a weak D match, TRBD1 (6 bases). This CDR3 has 15 amino acids. Germline CDR1 reads SGHVS; CDR2 reads FQNEAQ. V was pared by 6 bases and J by 2 bases, with 17 bases between. Written as DNA, the CDR3 is TGTGCCAGCAGGGACAGCTCTCCTAATACCTACGAGCAGTACTTC. It codes for CASRDSSPNTYEQYF.

The rearrangement links TRBV28 to TRBJ2-7; 16 bases are a match to TRBD2. The germline gives CDR1 MDHEN, CDR2 SYDVKM. This CDR3 spans 17 amino acids. V lost 5 bases, J lost 7 bases, and 11 bases stayed unmatched. The CDR3: CASSPPGLAGGRYEQYF. The DNA for the CDR3 is TGTGCCAGCAGTCCTCCGGGACTAGCGGGGGGGCGGTATGAGCAGTACTTC.

The V call is TRBV11-2, the J call TRBJ2-7, with a tentative D call TRBD1 (6 bases). The CDR3 has 14 amino acids. Trimming cost V 0 bases and J 5 bases, with 11 bases left between them. CDR1 and CDR2 from the germline V gene are SGHAT and FQNNGV. CDR3 nucleotides: TGTGCCAGCAGCTTAGACTTCAGGGGAGACGAGCAGTACTTC. This codes for CASSLDFRGDEQYF.

The chain links TRBV2 to TRBJ1-2; tentative D call: TRBD1 (5 bases). The germline CDR1 and CDR2 sequences are SNHLY and FYNNEI. The length of the CDR3 is 13 residues. The V end was cut by 6 bases, the J end by 6 bases, with 14 bases between. The CDR3 nucleotides are TGTGCCAGCAGCGGGGGAGGGGATAATGGCTACACCTTC. It yields the protein CASSGGGDNGYTF.

The chain carries TRBV19 and TRBJ1-1; 9 bases agree with TRBD1. After removal of 0 bases from V and 1 base from J, the junction contained 6 bases not matched to a gene. The germline gives CDR1 LNHDA, CDR2 SQIVND (reference sequence). The CDR3 contains 17 residues. The CDR3: CASSIEGTGQRNTEAFF. DNA of the CDR3: TGTGCCAGTAGTATAGAGGGGACAGGGCAGCGGAACACTGAAGCTTTCTTT.

The V call is TRBV2, the J call TRBJ1-5; D not certain. The CDR3 is 12 residues long. Germline V gene lookup returns CDR1 SNHLY and CDR2 FYNNEI. Trimming stripped 4 bases from V and 6 bases from J, with 7 bases between. This chain's CDR3 is CASSGRVQPQHF. DNA for the CDR3: TGTGCCAGCAGTGGCCGGGTTCAGCCCCAGCATTTT.

This rearrangement joins TRBV7-2 to TRBJ2-2; TRBD2 matches at 10 bases. V dropped 3 bases and J dropped 1; count of bases not matched to a gene: 8. The CDR3 extends over 18 amino acids. The germline V gene encodes CDR1 SGHTA and CDR2 FQGNSA. In DNA, the CDR3 is TGTGCCAGCAGCTTTTACCCACTAGCGGGGCTGAACACCGGGGAGCTGTTTTTT. This codes for CASSFYPLAGLNTGELFF.

This sequence joins TRBV7-9 and TRBJ2-7; 8 bases are a match to TRBD1. This CDR3 contains 16 residues. V trimming: 5 bases; J trimming: 4 bases; junction bases outside the gene matches: 13. Germline CDR1 reads SEHNR; CDR2 reads FQNEAQ (reference sequence). CDR3 amino acids: CASSLGTGTRSYEQYF. In nucleotides, the CDR3 is TGTGCCAGCAGCCTCGGGACAGGTACCCGTTCTTACGAGCAGTACTTC. The variable domain in full, completed from reference TRBV7-9 and TRBJ2-7, reads DTGVSQNPRHKITKRGQNVTFRCDPISEHNRLYWYRQTLGQGPEFLTYFQNEAQLEKSRLLSDRFSAERPKGSFSTLEIQRTEQGDSAMYLCASSLGTGTRSYEQYFGPGTRLTVT.

This rearrangement joins TRBV19 to TRBJ2-5; D uncertain. The CDR3 is 14 residues long. Germline loops: CDR1 LNHDA, CDR2 SQIVND (reference sequence). V was trimmed by 5 bases and J by 1 base, leaving 11 bases between them. CDR3: CASSVAPSQETQYF. CDR3 in DNA: TGTGCCAGTAGTGTTGCCCCGAGCCAAGAGACCCAGTACTTC.

V and J are TRBV11-2 and TRBJ1-1; possible D gene TRBD1, 5 bases. The CDR3 runs to 17 residues. V shed 6 bases and J shed 5 bases, with 25 bases lying between them. CDR1 is SGHAT and CDR2 is FQNNGV in the germline V gene. The CDR3 DNA reads as TGTGCCAGCAGTAATTACCGGGGGGGAAATAGGTTTACTGAAGCTTTCTTT. Translating it yields CASSNYRGGNRFTEAFF.

V usage is TRBV19 and J usage is TRBJ2-7, with D unclear. V was cut by 5 bases and J by 5 bases, with 13 bases left in between. The CDR3 length is 13 residues. Looked up from germline, CDR1 is LNHDA and CDR2 is SQIVND (reference sequence). DNA for the CDR3: TGTGCCAGTAGTCCCGGAGAGATTGACGAGCAGTACTTC. Its protein is CASSPGEIDEQYF. Drawing the rest from reference TRBV19 and TRBJ2-7, the complete variable domain is DGGITQSPKYLFRKEGQNVTLSCEQNLNHDAMYWYRQDPGQGLRLIYYSQIVNDFQKGDIAEGYSVSREKKESFPLTVTSAQKNPTAFYLCASSPGEIDEQYFGPGTRLTVT.

The chain has TRBV25-1 and TRBJ1-2, with TRBD1 matching 8 bases. The V gene end was trimmed by 6 bases and the J gene end by 8 bases; junction bases not matched to a gene: 14. In germline, CDR1 is MGHDK, CDR2 SYGVNS. This CDR3 comprises 15 residues. In DNA, the CDR3 is TGTGCCAGCAGAGGGGACAGGACCCCTTGGGAGGGCTACACCTTC. Its translation: CASRGDRTPWEGYTF.

The chain couples TRBV18 to TRBJ2-5; possible D gene TRBD1, 5 bases. The CDR3 runs to 16 residues. Germline V CDR1 and CDR2: KGHSH, LQKENI. The V gene lost 2 bases and the J gene lost 5 bases, with 18 bases spanning the gap. DNA of the CDR3: TGTGCCAGCTCACCATTGGACACTGAGATTATGGAGACCCAGTACTTC. Amino acids: CASSPLDTEIMETQYF. Filled out from reference TRBV18 and TRBJ2-5, the complete variable domain reads NAGVMQNPRHLVRRRGQEARLRCSPMKGHSHVYWYRQLPEEGLKFMVYLQKENIIDESGMPKERFSAEFPKEGPSILRIQQVVRGDSAAYFCASSPLDTEIMETQYFGPGTRLLVL.